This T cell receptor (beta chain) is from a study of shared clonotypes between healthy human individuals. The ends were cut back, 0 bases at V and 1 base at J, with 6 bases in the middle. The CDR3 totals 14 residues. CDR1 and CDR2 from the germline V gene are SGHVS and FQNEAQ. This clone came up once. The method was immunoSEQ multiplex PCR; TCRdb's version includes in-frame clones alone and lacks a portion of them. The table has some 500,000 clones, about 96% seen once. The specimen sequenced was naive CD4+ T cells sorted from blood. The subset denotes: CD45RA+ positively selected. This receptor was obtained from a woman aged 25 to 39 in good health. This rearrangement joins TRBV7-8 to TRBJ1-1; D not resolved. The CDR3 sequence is CASSLAGQNTEAFF. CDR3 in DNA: TGTGCCAGCAGCTTAGCGGGTCAGAACACTGAAGCTTTCTTT.